What follows describes a single T cell receptor (beta chain). Some clones are missing from TCRdb's copy, which holds only in-frame ones; the method was immunoSEQ multiplex PCR. The sample holds fewer than 45,000 clones, roughly four fifths seen once. This record belongs to a study of blood T cell repertoires in COVID-19. The CDR3 length is 13 residues. The germline gives CDR1 GTSNPN, CDR2 SVGIG (reference sequence). V was shortened by 0 bases and J by 13 bases, with 13 bases between the two germline ends. What was sequenced was peripheral blood. The rearrangement joins TRBV30 to TRBJ1-6; D is possibly TRBD1 (5 bases). The receptor was derived from a man in his forties with active or convalescent COVID-19. The CDR3 sequence: CAWSVKGAQPLHF. CDR3 nucleotide sequence: TGTGCCTGGAGTGTAAAAGGGGCACAGCCCCTCCACTTT.